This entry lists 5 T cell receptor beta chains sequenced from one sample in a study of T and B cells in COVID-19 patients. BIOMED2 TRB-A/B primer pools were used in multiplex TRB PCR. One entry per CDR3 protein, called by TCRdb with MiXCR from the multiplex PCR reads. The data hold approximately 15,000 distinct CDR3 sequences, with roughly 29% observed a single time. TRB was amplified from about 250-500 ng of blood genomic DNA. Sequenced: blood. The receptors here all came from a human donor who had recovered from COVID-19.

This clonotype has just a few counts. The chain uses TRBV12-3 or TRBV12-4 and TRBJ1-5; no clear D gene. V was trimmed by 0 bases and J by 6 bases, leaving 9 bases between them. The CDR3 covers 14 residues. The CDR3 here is CASSLAIGSQPQHF. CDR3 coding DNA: TGTGCCAGCAGTTTAGCTATTGGATCTCAGCCCCAGCATTTT.

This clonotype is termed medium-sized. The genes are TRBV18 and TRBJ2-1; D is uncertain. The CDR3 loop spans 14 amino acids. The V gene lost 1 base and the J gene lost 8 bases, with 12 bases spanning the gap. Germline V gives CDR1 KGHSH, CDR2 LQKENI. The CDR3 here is CASSPRRQSHEQFF. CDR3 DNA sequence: TGTGCCAGCTCACCACGGCGGCAATCCCATGAGCAGTTCTTC.

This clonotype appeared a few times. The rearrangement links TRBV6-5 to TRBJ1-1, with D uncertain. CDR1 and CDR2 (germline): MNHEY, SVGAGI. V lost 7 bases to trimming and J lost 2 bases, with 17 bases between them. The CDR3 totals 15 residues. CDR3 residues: CASTTSWTGNTEAFF. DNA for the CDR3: TGTGCCAGCACCACCTCCTGGACGGGTAACACTGAAGCTTTCTTT.

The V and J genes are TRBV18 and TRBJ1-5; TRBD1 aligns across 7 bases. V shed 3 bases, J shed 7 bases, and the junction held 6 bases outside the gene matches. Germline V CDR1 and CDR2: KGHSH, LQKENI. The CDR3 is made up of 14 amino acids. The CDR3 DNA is TGTGCCAGCTCACCCGACAGGGCAGTGCAGCCCCAGCATTTT. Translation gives CASSPDRAVQPQHF.

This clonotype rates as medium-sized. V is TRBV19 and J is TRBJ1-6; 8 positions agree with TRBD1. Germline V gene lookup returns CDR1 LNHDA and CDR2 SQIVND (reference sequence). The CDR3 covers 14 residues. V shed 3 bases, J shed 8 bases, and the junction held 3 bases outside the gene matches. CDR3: CASSMTGADSPLHF. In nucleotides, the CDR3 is TGTGCCAGTAGTATGACAGGGGCCGATTCACCCCTCCACTTT.